A selection of T cell receptor beta chains follows, all from one sample in a study of cytomegalovirus exposure and HLA in healthy donors. TCRdb's copy holds only in-frame clones and misses some; the assay was immunoSEQ multiplex PCR. The sample shows approximately 110,000 clones, and about 2.2% sits with its ten largest clones. The material sequenced was PBMCs. These receptors originate from a man aged 35 to 55 in good health and CMV-seronegative. CDR3s include the opening cysteine and the closing phenylalanine or tryptophan. The D gene is left open where the match is weak.

d_gene: TRBD2; j_gene: TRBJ2-3; v_gene: TRBV5-1; CDR3nt: TGCGCCAGCAGCTTGGCGAGCGGGAGAGGGGACACAGATACGCAGTATTTT; CDR3aa: CASSLASGRGDTDTQYF
d_gene: -; j_gene: TRBJ1-5; v_gene: TRBV28; CDR3nt: TGTGCCAGCAGTTTAGGTACAGTTGTTGTCAATAGCAATCAGCCCCAGCATTTT; CDR3aa: CASSLGTVVVNSNQPQHF
d_gene: TRBD1; j_gene: TRBJ1-1; v_gene: TRBV5-1; CDR3nt: TGCGCCAGCAGAGAAGTTTCTACAGGGGACACTGAAGCTTTCTTT; CDR3aa: CASREVSTGDTEAFF
d_gene: -; j_gene: TRBJ2-7; v_gene: TRBV6-5; CDR3nt: TGTGTAAGGGGGGGCGGTATCTCGGACGAGCAGTACTTC; CDR3aa: CVRGGGISDEQYF
d_gene: TRBD2; j_gene: TRBJ2-1; v_gene: TRBV6-1; CDR3nt: TGTGCCGCTCAGGGTCGGGAGGGTAACAATGAGCAGTTCTTC; CDR3aa: CAAQGREGNNEQFF
d_gene: -; j_gene: TRBJ2-3; v_gene: TRBV5-4; CDR3nt: TGTGCCAGCAGCCTAGGGGGTTACTCCACAGATACGCAGTATTTT; CDR3aa: CASSLGGYSTDTQYF
d_gene: TRBD1; j_gene: TRBJ2-5; v_gene: TRBV7-9; CDR3nt: TGTGCCAGCAGCCAGACGCCCGGGACAGGGGAAGGCGAGACCCAGTACTTC; CDR3aa: CASSQTPGTGEGETQYF
d_gene: TRBD2; j_gene: TRBJ2-7; v_gene: TRBV29-1; CDR3nt: TGCAGCGTTGGCCGGCGTCTAGCGGGAGAAAACGAGCAGTACTTC; CDR3aa: CSVGRRLAGENEQYF
d_gene: -; j_gene: TRBJ1-2; v_gene: TRBV5-6; CDR3nt: TGTGCCAGCAGCCTGACAGGCCATAGGATTGACACCTTC; CDR3aa: CASSLTGHRIDTF
d_gene: -; j_gene: TRBJ2-7; v_gene: TRBV30; CDR3nt: TGTGCCTGGAGTGTACTTGGGGCCCAGTACTTC; CDR3aa: CAWSVLGAQYF
d_gene: -; j_gene: TRBJ1-3; v_gene: TRBV5-1; CDR3nt: TGCGCCAGCAGCTTCCAGGGTACGGGAAACACCATATATTTT; CDR3aa: CASSFQGTGNTIYF
d_gene: TRBD2; j_gene: TRBJ2-7; v_gene: TRBV30; CDR3nt: TGTGCCTGGGCTAGCGGGAGAGAAGGGGAGCAGTACTTC; CDR3aa: CAWASGREGEQYF
d_gene: -; j_gene: TRBJ1-6; v_gene: TRBV5-4; CDR3nt: TGTGCCAGCAGCACCGCTACAGGGTTACCCGACTATAATTCACCCCTCCACTTT; CDR3aa: CASSTATGLPDYNSPLHF